The 25 T cell receptor beta chains listed next were all sequenced from one sample in a study of technical replicates of blood from several donors. Only in-frame clones appear in the TCRdb table, and some are missing; sequencing was by immunoSEQ multiplex PCR. The top ten clones hold 10% to 15% of a sample with approximately 16,000 clones, around nine tenths of them seen once. The sequenced material came from PBMCs. The receptors were gathered from a human donor in good health.

The chain combines TRBV9 with TRBJ1-5; 7 nucleotides align to TRBD1. The CDR3 spans 14 residues. Trimming took 4 bases from V and 2 from J; bases not matched to a gene: 3. Germline V gene sequence: CDR1 SGDLS, CDR2 YYNGEE. In DNA form, the CDR3 reads TGTGCCAGCAGCTACGGGACAGGCAATCAGCCCCAGCATTTT. Protein product: CASSYGTGNQPQHF.

The chain is built from TRBV18 and TRBJ1-1; D possibly corresponds to TRBD1 (5 bases). The CDR3 runs 14 residues. V gave up 3 bases and J gave up 3 bases, with 11 bases separating them. The germline V gene has CDR1 KGHSH and CDR2 LQKENI. Written as DNA, the CDR3 is TGTGCCAGCTCACCTCAGGGTTTAGACACTGAAGCTTTCTTT. Protein: CASSPQGLDTEAFF.

This rearrangement joins TRBV4-2 to TRBJ2-5; TRBD2 agrees at 8 bases. Germline trimming cut 3 bases from V and 3 bases from J; bases unmatched to any gene: 18. This CDR3 comprises 19 residues. Germline V lookup: CDR1 LGHNA, CDR2 YNFKEQ. Here the CDR3 DNA reads TGTGCCAGCAGCCATGCTACTGGACTAGCCGGGACCGGAGAAGAGACCCAGTACTTC. Residues: CASSHATGLAGTGEETQYF.

This clone appeared once. The chain combines TRBV19 with TRBJ2-2; D is perhaps TRBD2 (5 bases). CDR1 is LNHDA, CDR2 SQIVND, per germline (reference sequence). The CDR3 has 18 residues. The V end lost 3 bases, the J end lost 4 bases, and 21 bases lay between the germline ends. CDR3 in amino acids: CASSMRWDGGSPTGELFF. The CDR3, as DNA: TGTGCCAGTAGTATGCGGTGGGATGGCGGGTCTCCCACCGGGGAGCTGTTTTTT.

This sequence joins TRBV9 and TRBJ2-2, with D unclear. The germline V gene encodes CDR1 SGDLS and CDR2 YYNGEE. The germline V and J ends were trimmed by 3 bases and 9 bases, with 9 bases remaining between them. CDR3 length: 12 residues. CDR3: CASSARSRELFF. The CDR3 nucleotides are TGTGCCAGCAGCGCCAGGTCCCGGGAGCTGTTTTTT.

The chain has TRBV18 and TRBJ1-1; D possibly corresponds to TRBD1 (6 bases). This CDR3 is built from 13 residues. Trimming left V 5 bases short and J 6 bases short, with 13 bases between. Germline V gene data show CDR1 as KGHSH and CDR2 as LQKENI. The CDR3: CASSSQGIAEAFF. CDR3 DNA: TGTGCCAGCTCATCCCAGGGGATTGCTGAAGCTTTCTTT. The complete variable domain, with remaining parts taken from reference TRBV18 and TRBJ1-1, reads NAGVMQNPRHLVRRRGQEARLRCSPMKGHSHVYWYRQLPEEGLKFMVYLQKENIIDESGMPKERFSAEFPKEGPSILRIQQVVRGDSAAYFCASSSQGIAEAFFGQGTRLTVV.

The J gene is TRBJ1-5, the V gene TRBV5-1, with D unresolved. Trimming pared 4 bases from V and 0 bases from J, leaving 11 bases between. CDR1 and CDR2 from the germline V gene are SGHRS and YFSETQ. The CDR3 length is 15 residues. CDR3 in amino acids: CASSVSGLSNQPQHF. The DNA for the CDR3 is TGCGCCAGCAGCGTTTCTGGCCTTAGCAATCAGCCCCAGCATTTT.

This chain connects TRBV2 to TRBJ2-3, with 7 bases matching TRBD1. This CDR3 region has 15 residues. Germline CDR1 SNHLY, CDR2 FYNNEI. The junction had 8 bases not matched to a gene; V was cut back by 6 bases and J by 2 bases. CDR3 sequence (DNA): TGTGCCAGCAGCTTAAGACAGGGATACACAGATACGCAGTATTTT. It encodes CASSLRQGYTDTQYF. The full variable domain, rest sourced from reference TRBV2 and TRBJ2-3, is EPEVTQTPSHQVTQMGQEVILRCVPISNHLYFYWYRQILGQKVEFLVSFYNNEISEKSEIFDDQFSVERPDGSNFTLKIRSTKLEDSAMYFCASSLRQGYTDTQYFGPGTRLTVL.

This clone was counted between two and nine times. The genes are TRBV19 and TRBJ2-2; no reliable D call. V lost 5 bases, J lost 3 bases, and 4 bases lay in between. The CDR3 consists of 12 residues. The germline V gene encodes CDR1 LNHDA and CDR2 SQIVND (reference sequence). Here the CDR3 reads CASSPYTGELFF. For the CDR3, the DNA is TGTGCCAGTAGTCCATACACCGGGGAGCTGTTTTTT.

The rearrangement links TRBV7-9 to TRBJ2-5, with unresolved D. Trimming removed 4 bases from V and 5 bases from J, with 5 bases in between. The CDR3 length is 11 residues. CDR1 SEHNR and CDR2 FQNEAQ come from the germline V gene (reference sequence). The CDR3 nucleotides are TGTGCCAGCAGCTCCTATGAGACCCAGTACTTC. It translates to CASSSYETQYF.

The chain couples TRBV7-3 to TRBJ2-5, with 12 positions matching TRBD2. The CDR3 length is 16 residues. V shed 5 bases and J 1 base; nucleotides not matched to a gene: 5. Per the germline V gene, CDR1 is SGHTA and CDR2 is FQGTGA. The chain's CDR3 is CASSPGLAGTQETQYF. The CDR3 bases are TGTGCCAGCAGCCCCGGACTAGCGGGAACCCAAGAGACCCAGTACTTC.

This chain connects TRBV27 to TRBJ2-2; 11 nucleotides line up with TRBD2. The trim removed 5 bases at V and 7 bases at J, leaving 9 bases unmatched. The germline V gene has CDR1 MNHEY and CDR2 SMNVEV (reference sequence). This CDR3 contains 16 residues. The chain's CDR3 is CASSTRLAGWVGELFF. In DNA, the CDR3 is TGTGCCAGCAGTACAAGACTAGCGGGATGGGTCGGGGAGCTGTTTTTT.

The chain has TRBV6-5 and TRBJ2-7, with 8 bases lining up with TRBD1. The CDR3 contains 14 residues. Trimming took 8 bases from V and 1 from J; bases not matched to a gene: 7. The V gene's germline CDR1 is MNHEY and CDR2 SVGAGI. The CDR3 coding sequence is TGTGCCAGCGGCCACCGGGACAGGTCCTACGAGCAGTACTTC. Amino acids: CASGHRDRSYEQYF.

V usage is TRBV19 and J usage is TRBJ2-1; TRBD2 is a possible D gene (6 bases). In germline, CDR1 is LNHDA, CDR2 SQIVND (reference sequence). The V gene lost 3 bases and the J gene lost 5 bases, with 17 bases spanning the gap. CDR3 length: 16 amino acids. CDR3 DNA: TGTGCCAGTAGTATGGGGGAGCGGGCTTATAACAATGAGCAGTTCTTC. Residues: CASSMGERAYNNEQFF.

The J gene is TRBJ2-3, the V gene TRBV7-3; D possibly corresponds to TRBD1 (5 bases). The germline V and J ends were trimmed by 4 bases and 1 base, with 6 bases remaining between them. CDR1 and CDR2 from the germline V gene are SGHTA and FQGTGA. CDR3 length: 13 amino acids. The CDR3 protein is CASSSRGTDTQYF. The CDR3 DNA sequence: TGTGCCAGCAGCTCCAGGGGCACAGATACGCAGTATTTT.

This clone showed up just a few times. The CDR3 DNA sequence: TGTGCCAGCAGCCACGGACAGTATATGAACACTGAAGCTTTCTTT. This encodes CASSHGQYMNTEAFF. The chain joins TRBV14 to TRBJ1-1; D is perhaps TRBD1 (6 bases). The CDR3 loop spans 15 amino acids. The V end was cut by 3 bases, the J end by 0 bases, with 11 bases between. CDR1 SGHDN and CDR2 FVKESK come from the germline V gene. The whole variable domain, remainder taken from reference TRBV14 and TRBJ1-1, is EAGVTQFPSHSVIEKGQTVTLRCDPISGHDNLYWYRRVMGKEIKFLLHFVKESKQDESGMPNNRFLAERTGGTYSTLKVQPAELEDSGVYFCASSHGQYMNTEAFFGQGTRLTVV.

By its share, this clone is medium-sized. The rearrangement joins TRBV5-6 to TRBJ1-2, with no clear D. This CDR3 has 14 amino acids. From germline, CDR1 is SGHDT and CDR2 YYEEEE. V dropped 2 bases and J dropped 10 bases, with 18 bases sitting between them. The CDR3 DNA sequence: TGTGCCAGCAGCTTTGGCGGTCCCCTGATTGACTACACCTTC. This codes for CASSFGGPLIDYTF. Full variable domain (rest looked up from reference TRBV5-6 and TRBJ1-2): DAGVTQSPTHLIKTRGQQVTLRCSPKSGHDTVSWYQQALGQGPQFIFQYYEEEERQRGNFPDRFSGHQFPNYSSELNVNALLLGDSALYLCASSFGGPLIDYTFGSGTRLTVV.

The CDR3 DNA sequence: TGTGCCAGCTCACCGGAAGCCGGGGGGCAGTACTTC. It translates to CASSPEAGGQYF. The chain couples TRBV18 to TRBJ2-7, with D possibly matching TRBD2 (6 bases). The V and J ends lost 3 bases and 9 bases respectively, with 12 bases between them. CDR1 is KGHSH and CDR2 is LQKENI in the germline V gene. The CDR3 has 12 amino acids.

V is TRBV6-1 and J is TRBJ2-7; 8 nucleotides line up with TRBD2. CDR3 length equals 15 residues. The germline CDR1 and CDR2 sequences are MNHNS and SASEGT. J lost 2 bases, V lost 6 bases, and 9 bases had no gene match. CDR3 in amino acids: CASSHGGAGAYEQYF. The CDR3 region has the DNA TGTGCCAGCAGCCACGGGGGGGCAGGGGCCTACGAGCAGTACTTC.

V is TRBV5-1 and J is TRBJ2-1, with 8 bases that match TRBD2. Trimming removed 4 bases from V and 8 bases from J; junction bases left unmatched: 11. This CDR3 has 15 residues. Germline CDR1 SGHRS, CDR2 YFSETQ. The CDR3 DNA reads TGCGCCAGCAGCCTAGGGGCTAGCGGGTCTTATGAGCAGTTCTTC. Translating it yields CASSLGASGSYEQFF.

This clone was picked up one time. The V gene is TRBV18, the J gene TRBJ2-4; tentative D call: TRBD1 (5 bases). This CDR3 contains 14 residues. Trimming removed 3 bases at V and 0 bases at J, with 6 bases between. Germline V gene data show CDR1 as KGHSH and CDR2 as LQKENI. CDR3 protein: CASSPDRAKNIQYF. The CDR3 DNA sequence: TGTGCCAGCTCACCCGACAGAGCCAAAAACATTCAGTACTTC.

The V gene is TRBV27, the J gene TRBJ2-7; 8 bases line up with TRBD2. Per germline, CDR1 MNHEY and CDR2 SMNVEV (reference sequence). The J segment lost 7 bases and the V segment lost 3 bases, leaving 8 bases of the junction unmatched. The CDR3 length is 14 residues. The CDR3 is CASSLKRELEEQYF. CDR3 sequence (DNA): TGTGCCAGCAGTTTGAAGCGGGAGTTAGAGGAGCAGTACTTC.

The rearrangement joins TRBV6-1 to TRBJ2-5; TRBD1 aligns across 10 bases. Germline V gives CDR1 MNHNS, CDR2 SASEGT. Trimming cost V 5 bases and J 5 bases; bases outside gene matches: 5. The CDR3 has 14 residues. CDR3 residues: CASSRQGARETQYF. The CDR3 nucleotides are TGTGCCAGCAGTCGACAGGGGGCTCGGGAGACCCAGTACTTC.

CDR3 in DNA: TGTGCCAGCAGCGCGACTAGCGGAATCTACAATGAGCAGTTCTTC. Its translation: CASSATSGIYNEQFF. This chain connects TRBV9 to TRBJ2-1; 9 nucleotides match TRBD2. CDR3 size: 15 residues. V gave up 3 bases and J gave up 3 bases; unmatched junction bases: 4. CDR1 and CDR2 from the germline V gene are SGDLS and YYNGEE.

The chain uses TRBV2 and TRBJ2-1; 7 positions agree with TRBD1. The CDR3 totals 15 residues. Germline V CDR1 and CDR2: SNHLY, FYNNEI. With V trimmed by 5 bases and J by 5 bases, 9 bases remained unmatched. The CDR3 coding sequence is TGTGCCAGCAGTAAGAGAGGGGGCGTCAACAATGAGCAGTTCTTC. The encoded protein is CASSKRGGVNNEQFF.